What follows is one T cell receptor beta chain and its context. No antigen is known for it. V lost 4 bases and J 4 bases, leaving 12 bases between the germline ends. From germline, CDR1 is LNHDA and CDR2 SQIVND (reference sequence). This CDR3 is 14 amino acids long. These data belong to a study of PD-L1 blockade in urothelial cancer. Background on the study: Of some 30 patients, some 25 were males with bladder-origin urothelial cancer. Blood-derived samples held a median roughly 150,000 T cells. At 3 weeks (second dose) and 6 weeks after starting treatment, blood was analyzed. The study, taken as a whole, reports: Durable benefit was linked to greater 3-week expansion of tumor-associated blood clones.

The time point was: pretreatment peripheral blood. Generated by immunoSEQ multiplex PCR, the TCRdb table keeps only in-frame clones and is missing some. The table includes tens of thousands of clones, around 90% detected once. The chain is built from TRBV19 and TRBJ2-3, with D possibly TRBD1 on 5 matching bases. Specimen: PBMCs, collected around atezolizumab (anti-PD-L1) treatment. The TCR was taken from a woman aged 60-75 years with urothelial cancer. The CDR3 DNA reads as TGTGCCAGTAGTAGCAGGGTTAGGGCAGATACGCAGTATTTT. Translated: CASSSRVRADTQYF.